The clone carrying this TCR beta chain was observed a handful of times. What it binds is unknown. CDR3 size: 19 residues. In germline, CDR1 is SGHRS, CDR2 YFSETQ. V was clipped by 0 bases and J by 6 bases; unmatched bases: 9. The data originate from a study of cytomegalovirus exposure and HLA in healthy donors. Findings of the study overall: The listing of 150 or so TCR beta chains classed them as cytomegalovirus-associated. A link between a missense DCLRE1C variant and TCR beta V- and J-gene trimming emerged from a later analysis.

The primer mix had 60 Vbeta and 13 Jbeta primers. In the authors' methods: There were around 77 million unique TCR beta chains by a later count, and around 10 million of them were shared. Only in-frame clones appear in the TCRdb table, and some are missing; sequencing was by immunoSEQ multiplex PCR. The DNA gave D and trimming, while V, J and clone size come from that table. The sample has 200,000 to 250,000 clones, more than 60% seen once. Whereas donors were nominally healthy upon sampling, unrecorded immune exposures were probable. This clonotype originated in a man in his fifties or sixties in good health and CMV-seronegative. The chain couples TRBV5-1 to TRBJ2-1; the match to TRBD2 covers 16 bases. Material for sequencing was PBMCs. The CDR3 DNA reads TGCGCCAGCAGCTTGGATTACAAGGGACTAGCGGGAGGGGGCAATGAGCAGTTCTTC. This gives the protein CASSLDYKGLAGGGNEQFF.